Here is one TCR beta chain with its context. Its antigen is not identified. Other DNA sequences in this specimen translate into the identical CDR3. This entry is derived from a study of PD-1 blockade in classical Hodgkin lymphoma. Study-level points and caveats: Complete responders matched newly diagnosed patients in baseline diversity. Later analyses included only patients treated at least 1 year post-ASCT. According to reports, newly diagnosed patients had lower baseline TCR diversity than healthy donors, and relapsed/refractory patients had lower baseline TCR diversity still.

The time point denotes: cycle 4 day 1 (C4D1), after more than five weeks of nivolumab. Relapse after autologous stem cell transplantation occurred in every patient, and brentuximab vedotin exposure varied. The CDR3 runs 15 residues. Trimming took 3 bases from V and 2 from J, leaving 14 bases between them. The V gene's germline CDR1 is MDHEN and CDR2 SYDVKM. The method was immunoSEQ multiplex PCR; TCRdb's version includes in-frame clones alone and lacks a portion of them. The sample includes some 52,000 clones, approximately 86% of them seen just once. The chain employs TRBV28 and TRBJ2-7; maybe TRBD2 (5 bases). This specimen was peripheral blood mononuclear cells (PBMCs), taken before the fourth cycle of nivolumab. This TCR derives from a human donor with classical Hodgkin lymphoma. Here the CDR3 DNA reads TGTGCCAGCAGTTTCGACGGAGGAGCCCCCTACGAGCAGTACTTC. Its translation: CASSFDGGAPYEQYF.